This TCR beta chain originates from a study of shared clonotypes between healthy human individuals (dated by TCRdb to between 2020 and 2021). About the investigation overall: A couple of women and a few men aged 18 to 49 years were included in the cohort. Different laboratories and diverse techniques were used to prepare libraries and sequence TCR repertoires, to increase sequencing depth and limit assay-specific biases. For each donor, CD4 naive and CD4 memory were each run on three plates, CD8 naive on two plates, and CD8 memory on one plate. To estimate repertoire size and how much clonotype sharing occurs between individuals, the study deeply sequenced the blood TCR repertoires of about five healthy adults. Per donor, leukapheresis produced somewhere between about 0.85 and 10 billion PBMCs.

V is cut by 5 bases and J by 4 bases, and the space between the germline ends is 12 bases. The CDR3 contains 13 residues, cysteine and phenylalanine counted. The sequence is cut down to CDR3 DNA, 39 bases in frame from base 1. CDR1 and CDR2 (SEHNR, FQNEAQ) derive from the germline V gene (reference sequence). Turning to this clone: Its antigen has not been determined. Base qualities are not at hand, and no much larger clone is one base apart.

CD8 naive samples were CD45RO-negative cells positively selected for CCR7, giving a CD45RA+CCR7+ population that excluded TemRA cells. The donors were healthy, HIV-negative adults with no recently reported acute infections or vaccinations. Every donor was a Caucasian adult living in Nashville, Tennessee, USA. Blood was collected by leukapheresis, and PBMCs were isolated by Ficoll-Histopaque density gradient centrifugation and then cryopreserved in liquid nitrogen vapor phase. Analytical flow cytometry was used to check the purity and quantity of each magnetically sorted T cell population. Genomic DNA was isolated from each sorted fraction and quantified by UV absorbance on a Nanodrop 2000c. TCR CDR3 regions were amplified from genomic DNA by multiplex PCR using the deep immunoSEQ assay. For each cell subset, the extracted genomic DNA was distributed evenly across all wells of several immunoSEQ 96-well plates, and each plate served as one replicate. For sorted subsets, roughly 190 ng of genomic DNA, equivalent to around 29,000 T cell genomes, went into each replicate PCR. Purified libraries were quantified with a Qubit 3.0 fluorometer, sized on a Bioanalyzer 2100, and re-quantified with the KAPA Library Quantification kit. A separate single-read 150-cycle Illumina NextSeq 550 flow cell was used to sequence each immunoSEQ 96-well plate. Regarding the original processing steps: The immunoSEQ output contained only junctional sequences without quality scores, so filtering could not match that applied to full-length reads. Sequences were annotated with PyIR, a Python wrapper for IgBLAST v1.9, using IMGT germline references to assign V/J genes and CDR3. Reads were filtered out if the reads had weak V/J assignments (E-value above 1e-6), no CDR3, stop codons, out-of-frame junctions, or ambiguous translated residues. V3J clonotypes were defined as sequences sharing the same inferred V gene, J gene, and CDR3 amino acid sequence. Percentage overlap between repertoires was computed as shared unique clonotypes divided by the size of the smaller repertoire. Repertoire richness was assessed with RTK rarefaction, the Chao1 estimator, and Recon v2.1 estimates of unobserved clonotypes. Generation probabilities for all TCRbeta clonotypes obtained by the gDNA method from four donors were computed using OLGA. In TCRdb, the immuneACCESS table is reduced to in-frame sequences with V and J assigned. These tables do not hold every clone; where another copy was compared, an unresolved V gene accounts for under half, and the others remain unexplained. V and J calls and clone size come straight from that table; D and trimming were deduced from the DNA. The sample table lists approximately 1.9 million clones, 80% to 95% of them with a count of one. The ten largest make up under 2% of the sample.

What the research found in general, with its limitations: Based on pairwise subsampling, the degree of clonotype sharing among donors was expected to be affected by sequencing depth. Only blood was sampled, and tissue TCR repertoires likely differ from those in blood. When several donors were compared, the shared fraction of clonotypes was around 5% for naive CD4, 3.5% to 4% for naive CD8, about 2.5% for memory CD4, and around 0.4% for memory CD8. Because the study included only a small number of donors, the genetic and exposure-history diversity represented was limited. Clonotypes shared by all four sorted-subset donors showed higher generation probabilities than non-shared clonotypes. Larger estimated clonotype richness was generally found for naive subsets than for memory subsets. Incomplete sequencing was indicated by rarefaction of sorted-subset datasets, despite the large sequencing depth.

The specimen sequenced was naive CD8+ T cells from PBMCs. The cell subset or site label on this specimen signifies: CD45RA+CCR7+. The sequence was obtained from a man younger than 35 in good health. Some clones in this sample may be carry-over from other donors' samples. This chain is built from TRBV7-9 and TRBJ2-7; matching of 6 bases hints at TRBD1 as the D gene. In nucleotide form, the sequence is TGTGCCAGCAGCGCAGGGGTTTCGTACGAGCAGTACTTC. It translates as CASSAGVSYEQYF.